Presented here are 11 T cell receptor beta chains from one specimen sequenced in a study of blood T cell repertoires in COVID-19 (dated by TCRdb to about 2020). Library preparation employed the immunoSEQ multiplex PCR assay. Imported from immuneACCESS, the table was reduced by TCRdb to in-frame sequences with V and J called. These copies leave out some clones; in studies compared against another copy, an unresolved V gene accounts for under half, and the cause of the remainder is not known. This sample comprises around 110,000 clones, less than 90% of them detected only once. 2% to 2.5% of the sample comes from the top ten. Sequenced material: peripheral blood. The receptors stem from a man aged 25 to 45 with acute or convalescent COVID-19.

This clone was observed a single time. The CDR3 spells CASSTSGGAYNEQFF. The CDR3 DNA sequence: TGTGCCAGCAGCACTAGCGGGGGGGCCTACAATGAGCAGTTCTTC. This sequence joins TRBV6-4 and TRBJ2-1; 13 bases match TRBD2. V shed 6 bases and J 2 bases; nucleotides not matched to a gene: 1. The CDR3 runs to 15 residues. Germline CDR1 reads MRHNA; CDR2 reads SNTAGT.

This chain uses TRBV5-1 with TRBJ1-1; no clear D. Trimming stripped 2 bases from V and 2 bases from J, with 10 bases between. The germline CDR1 and CDR2 sequences are SGHRS and YFSETQ. CDR3 length: 14 amino acids. The chain's CDR3 is CASSFAEANTEAFF. CDR3 sequence (DNA): TGCGCCAGCAGCTTTGCCGAGGCCAACACTGAAGCTTTCTTT.

V is TRBV10-3 and J is TRBJ2-7, with D uncertain. The CDR3 totals 15 residues. V was pared by 1 base and J by 1 base, with 11 bases between. CDR1 and CDR2 from the germline V gene are ENHRY and SYGVKD. The CDR3 coding sequence is TGTGCCATCAGTGAGTTTGAGACACAGTCCTACGAGCAGTACTTC. The encoded protein is CAISEFETQSYEQYF.

For the CDR3, the DNA is TGTGCCAGCAGCTTAGGGGCGGGGGTGAGCTACGAGCAGTACTTC. Its translation is CASSLGAGVSYEQYF. The chain has TRBV7-6 and TRBJ2-7, with 7 bases matching TRBD2. Losses at the gene ends were 1 base for V and 3 bases for J; bases not matched to a gene: 6. This CDR3 is built from 15 residues. CDR1 is SGHVS and CDR2 is FNYEAQ in the germline V gene. Full variable domain (missing parts from reference TRBV7-6 and TRBJ2-7): GAGVSQSPRYKVTKRGQDVALRCDPISGHVSLYWYRQALGQGPEFLTYFNYEAQQDKSGLPNDRFSAERPEGSISTLTIQRTEQRDSAMYRCASSLGAGVSYEQYFGPGTRLTVT.

This chain uses TRBV28 with TRBJ2-5; D may be TRBD2 (6 bases). Germline V lookup: CDR1 MDHEN, CDR2 SYDVKM. CDR3 size: 14 residues. The germline V and J ends were trimmed by 5 bases and 5 bases, with 15 bases remaining between them. In DNA form, the CDR3 reads TGTGCCAGCAGTCCCTCCGGGACTGAGGAGACCCAGTACTTC. Encoded protein: CASSPSGTEETQYF.

The V and J genes are TRBV5-4 and TRBJ2-7; 9 bases match TRBD2. This CDR3 region has 13 residues. The germline V gene encodes CDR1 SGHNT and CDR2 YYREEE (reference sequence). The ends lost 2 bases at V and 6 bases at J; junction bases unmatched: 3. The CDR3: CASSLAGGLEQYF. For the CDR3, the DNA is TGTGCCAGCAGCTTAGCGGGGGGCCTCGAGCAGTACTTC.

The chain combines TRBV9 with TRBJ2-1; 9 bases map to TRBD2. The CDR3 spans 18 residues. Trimming cost V 0 bases and J 1 base; bases outside gene matches: 8. CDR1 is SGDLS, CDR2 YYNGEE, per germline. The CDR3 sequence is CASSVEGEAGGSYNEQFF. The CDR3 coding sequence is TGTGCCAGCAGCGTAGAGGGCGAAGCGGGGGGTTCCTACAATGAGCAGTTCTTC.

V is TRBV6-2 or TRBV6-3 and J is TRBJ1-2; 7 bases map to TRBD1. Germline loops: CDR1 MNHEY, CDR2 SVGEGT. The V segment lost 4 bases and the J segment 5 bases; nucleotides outside the gene matches: 10. The CDR3 loop spans 15 amino acids. The CDR3 DNA reads as TGTGCCAGCAGTTTACCGAAGACAGGGTCATATGGCTACACCTTC. Translating it yields CASSLPKTGSYGYTF.

This chain joins TRBV7-2 and TRBJ1-2; D not resolved. The ends were cut back, 5 bases at V and 0 bases at J, with 4 bases in the middle. The germline V gene encodes CDR1 SGHTA and CDR2 FQGNSA. CDR3 length equals 12 residues. CDR3: CASSDTNYGYTF. For the CDR3, the DNA is TGTGCCAGCAGCGACACTAACTATGGCTACACCTTC.

The rearrangement joins TRBV7-9 to TRBJ2-7; D not resolved. This CDR3 contains 13 residues. Germline V lookup: CDR1 SEHNR, CDR2 FQNEAQ (reference sequence). Trimming took 2 bases from V and 3 from J, leaving 8 bases between them. The CDR3 DNA sequence: TGTGCCAGCAGCTTAACTTCCGACTACGAGCAGTACTTC. It is translated as CASSLTSDYEQYF.

J is TRBJ2-5 and V is TRBV25-1; unclear D gene. This CDR3 is 15 amino acids long. V was clipped by 6 bases and J by 2 bases, with 16 bases between them. Germline lookup yields CDR1 MGHDK and CDR2 SYGVNS. The CDR3 spells CASRHSGLPQETQYF. Written as DNA, the CDR3 is TGTGCCAGCAGACACTCAGGATTACCGCAAGAGACCCAGTACTTC.